Sequencing of this T cell receptor (beta chain) was carried out in a study of PD-L1 blockade in urothelial cancer. Across the study: Between 0 and 3 chemotherapy regimens preceded treatment for each patient. Median blood clonality was about 0.086, with about 80,000 unique TCRs. Samples came from 3 weeks, at the second dose, and 6 weeks into treatment.

Only in-frame clones appear in the TCRdb table, and some are missing; sequencing was by immunoSEQ multiplex PCR. Counted here are approximately 52,000 clones, approximately 85% occurring once; the ten biggest clones make up more than 15%. The time point: pretreatment peripheral blood. Patients' cancers were locally advanced or metastatic urothelial carcinomas. The V segment lost 4 bases and the J segment 2 bases; nucleotides outside the gene matches: 4. CDR3 length: 15 amino acids. Per germline, CDR1 MGHRA and CDR2 YSYEKL. The chain joins TRBV4-1 to TRBJ2-2, with 7 bases lining up with TRBD2. This TCR was recovered from a man between 65 and 80 years old with urothelial cancer. The material was PBMCs, obtained around atezolizumab (anti-PD-L1) treatment. This chain's CDR3 is CASSPRDYNTGELFF. In DNA, the CDR3 is TGCGCCAGCAGCCCCCGGGACTACAACACCGGGGAGCTGTTTTTT.